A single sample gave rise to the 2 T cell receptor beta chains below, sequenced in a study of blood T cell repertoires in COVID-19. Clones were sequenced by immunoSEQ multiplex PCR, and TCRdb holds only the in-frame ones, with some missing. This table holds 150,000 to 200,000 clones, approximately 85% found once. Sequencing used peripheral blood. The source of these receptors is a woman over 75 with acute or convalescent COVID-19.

The CDR3 coding sequence is TGTGCCAGCTCTCAAGGCGGATATGGCTACACCTTC. It specifies CASSQGGYGYTF. This rearrangement joins TRBV25-1 to TRBJ1-2; D not certain. Trimming took 8 bases from V and 5 from J, leaving 12 bases between them. CDR1 and CDR2 (germline): MGHDK, SYGVNS. The CDR3 totals 12 residues.

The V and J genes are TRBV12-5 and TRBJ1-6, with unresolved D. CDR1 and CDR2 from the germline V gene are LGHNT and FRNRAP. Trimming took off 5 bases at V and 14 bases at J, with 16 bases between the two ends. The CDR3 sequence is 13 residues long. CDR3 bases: TGTGCTAGTGGTAACCCCACGGGGAACGCCCTCCACTTT. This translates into CASGNPTGNALHF.